The rows below give T cell receptor beta chains drawn from one sample of a study of T cells after yellow fever vaccination. TCRdb re-analysed the 5' RACE reads in MiXCR, keeping a single row per CDR3 protein. This sample has 50,000 or so distinct CDR3 sequences, with roughly 6.9% found just once. The input for sequencing was CD8+ T cells sorted from PBMCs, taken on the day of the first yellow fever vaccination. These receptors were collected from a man between 18 and 35 years old who received the YFV17D yellow fever vaccine. The CDR3 runs from the conserved cysteine through the conserved F or W. A D gene is named only where the DNA matches it firmly. Clone sizes are given selectively: once, few, many, or a class where the clone is expanded.

d_call clone_size j_call v_call cdr3_aa cdr3_nt
- many TRBJ2-3 TRBV4-3 CASSQDVGADLTQYF TGCGCCAGCAGCCAAGATGTGGGGGCCGATCTTACGCAGTATTTT
- few TRBJ2-1 TRBV12-3/TRBV12-4 CASTYRVTEQFF TGTGCCAGCACTTACAGGGTTACAGAGCAGTTCTTC
- many TRBJ2-7 TRBV5-1 CASSLESTYEQYF TGCGCCAGCAGCTTGGAAAGTACCTACGAGCAGTACTTC
TRBD1 many TRBJ2-7 TRBV7-6 CASSRNLGTDYEQYF TGTGCCAGCAGCCGTAATCTCGGGACAGACTACGAGCAGTACTTC
- few TRBJ2-1 TRBV27 CASSLDSSYNEQFF TGTGCCAGCAGTTTAGACAGCTCCTACAATGAGCAGTTCTTC
TRBD1 many TRBJ2-3 TRBV5-1 CASTGTGFDAADTQYF TGCGCCAGCACCGGGACAGGGTTTGATGCAGCAGATACGCAGTATTTT
TRBD1 many TRBJ2-3 TRBV28 CASSPRQGPDPDTQYF TGTGCCAGCAGTCCCCGACAGGGCCCCGACCCAGATACGCAGTATTTT
TRBD1 - TRBJ2-7 TRBV20-1 CSARLWDRGHEQYF TGCAGTGCTAGGCTCTGGGACAGGGGACACGAGCAGTACTTC
- few TRBJ1-1 TRBV29-1 CSVGGGAGYTEAFF TGCAGCGTTGGGGGGGGGGCTGGGTACACTGAAGCTTTCTTT
- many TRBJ1-1 TRBV5-1 CASSFRMNTEAFF TGCGCCAGCAGCTTCCGAATGAACACTGAAGCTTTCTTT
- few TRBJ2-5 TRBV24-1 CATSDFGNQETQYF TGTGCCACCAGTGATTTCGGGAACCAAGAGACCCAGTACTTC
TRBD1 many TRBJ2-1 TRBV6-5 CASRRTGGRNNEQFF TGTGCCAGCAGACGGACAGGGGGAAGGAACAATGAGCAGTTCTTC
- few TRBJ2-5 TRBV4-1 CASSQAGPNGRKTQYF TGCGCCAGCAGCCAAGCTGGTCCCAACGGCAGGAAGACCCAGTACTTC